These 25 T cell receptor beta chains were sequenced from one sample in a study of glioma-infiltrating T cells. The iRepertoire nested amplicon-rescue multiplex PCR amplified TCR alpha and beta CDR3s from RNA. From the multiplex PCR reads, TCRdb called clonotypes with MiXCR, one entry per CDR3 protein. The sample lists roughly 100,000 distinct CDR3 sequences; under 30% were seen once. Sequenced sample: glioma tissue, nonneoplastic brain tissue, or PBMCs (not recorded which). Receptors were obtained from a human donor with low-grade glioma or glioblastoma, undergoing nonglioma brain surgery, or in good health (not recorded which).

This clonotype has a count of ten or more. Written as DNA, the CDR3 is TGTGCCAGCAGTGTGAGTCGAAATTATGGCTACACCTTC. It is translated as CASSVSRNYGYTF. V gene TRBV2 combines with J gene TRBJ1-2; D call uncertain. Germline CDR1 reads SNHLY; CDR2 reads FYNNEI. The CDR3 loop spans 13 amino acids. V lost 4 bases and J 5 bases, leaving 11 bases between the germline ends.

This clonotype was counted only a few times. V is TRBV5-4 and J is TRBJ1-6; 7 nucleotides agree with TRBD1. This CDR3 spans 15 amino acids. The germline CDR1 and CDR2 sequences are SGHNT and YYREEE (reference sequence). The V gene end was trimmed by 2 bases and the J gene end by 10 bases; junction bases not matched to a gene: 9. The CDR3 DNA follows: TGTGCCAGCAGCTTATATGACAGGGAAGGGTCACCCCTCCACTTT. Its protein is CASSLYDREGSPLHF.

This clonotype was observed a handful of times. The chain combines TRBV4-3 with TRBJ1-5; D gene unclear. CDR1 LGHNA and CDR2 YSLEER come from the germline V gene. V lost 0 bases, J lost 0 bases, and 12 bases lay in between. CDR3 length: 17 residues. In DNA form, the CDR3 reads TGCGCCAGCAGCCAAGATTATGGGAGTTATAGCAATCAGCCCCAGCATTTT. Its translation: CASSQDYGSYSNQPQHF.

The table lists this clonotype with many counts. The chain combines TRBV20-1 with TRBJ1-6; D is possibly TRBD1 (5 bases). Trimming shortened V by 1 base and J by 7 bases, and 11 bases separated the two germline ends. The CDR3 has 14 amino acids. The germline V gene encodes CDR1 DFQATT and CDR2 SNEGSKA (reference sequence). In nucleotides, the CDR3 is TGCAGTGCTAGAGTGGGCAGGGCGAATTCACCCCTCCACTTT. Its protein is CSARVGRANSPLHF.

Details on this clonotype: Compared with germline, one end of the junction differs, possibly owing to a read error. This chain links TRBV7-2 with TRBJ2-7; possibly TRBD2 for D (6 bases). Per the germline V gene, CDR1 is SGHTA and CDR2 is FQGNSA. CDR3 length equals 14 residues. The CDR3 DNA reads as TGTGCCAGCAGCCCGTCGGGGGAACTCTACAAGCAGTACTTC. Its translation: CASSPSGELYKQYF.

On this clonotype itself: A read error may be the cause here, since a much bigger clone is one base away. J is TRBJ2-3 and V is TRBV27, with D perhaps given as TRBD1 or TRBD2 (5 bases each). Trimming shortened V by 8 bases and J by 11 bases, and 29 bases separated the two germline ends. CDR1 is MNHEY and CDR2 is SMNVEV in the germline V gene (reference sequence). The CDR3 runs 16 residues. This CDR3 is CASGLPGTLAPREQYF. CDR3 nucleotides: TGTGCCAGCGGCTTACCCGGGACGCTGGCCCCGCGTGAGCAGTATTTT.

The chain joins TRBV5-4 to TRBJ1-1; the D is unclear. CDR1 is SGHNT and CDR2 is YYREEE in the germline V gene (reference sequence). V gave up 8 bases and J gave up 4 bases, with 21 bases separating them. CDR3 length: 15 residues. The DNA for the CDR3 is TGTGCCAGTCTTCCGGCACAGTACTTTAGCACTGAAGCTTTCTTT. This sequence encodes CASLPAQYFSTEAFF.

This clonotype was observed once. A much more abundant neighbour one base away suggests this may be a read error. The chain is built from TRBV7-9 and TRBJ2-3; 10 bases are shared with TRBD2. The CDR3 runs to 16 residues. Trimming took 3 bases from V and 4 from J; bases not matched to a gene: 7. The germline V gene has CDR1 SEHNR and CDR2 FQNEAQ (reference sequence). The CDR3 sequence: CASSLELAGVPDTQYF. The CDR3 DNA reads TGTGCCAGCAGCTTGGAGCTAGCGGGAGTGCCAGATACGCAGTATTTT.

V and J are TRBV2 and TRBJ2-1; 16 bases line up with TRBD2. The CDR3 contains 15 residues. CDR1 SNHLY and CDR2 FYNNEI come from the germline V gene. The V and J ends lost 7 bases and 9 bases, in that order; junction bases with no gene match: 6. The CDR3 DNA reads as TGTGCCAGCACCAGGGGACTAGCGGGGGGGGGTGAGCAGTTCTTC. As protein: CASTRGLAGGGEQFF.

Notes on this clonotype: One end of the junction varies from germline; a read error may be responsible. The chain carries TRBV12-3 or TRBV12-4 and TRBJ1-1; D is unclear. The CDR3 has 13 residues. CDR3 in DNA: TGTGCCAGCAGTTTAGAACAGAACACTGAAGCCTTCTTT. Its protein is CASSLEQNTEAFF.

The table lists this clonotype with many counts. The rearrangement uses TRBV28 and TRBJ2-5; D perhaps matches TRBD2 (5 bases). CDR1 MDHEN and CDR2 SYDVKM come from the germline V gene. Trimming cost V 4 bases and J 5 bases, with 14 bases left between them. The CDR3 totals 14 residues. CDR3: CASSSRESSETQYF. In DNA form, the CDR3 reads TGTGCCAGCAGTTCACGGGAAAGCAGCGAGACCCAGTACTTC.

The chain employs TRBV7-2 and TRBJ1-1; TRBD1 might be the D (5 bases). The CDR3 runs to 16 residues. The germline V and J ends were trimmed by 2 bases and 0 bases, with 13 bases remaining between them. From germline, CDR1 is SGHTA and CDR2 FQGNSA. CDR3 nucleotide sequence: TGTGCCAGCAGCTTAAACTCAGGGAGATTGAACACTGAAGCTTTCTTT. Its translation: CASSLNSGRLNTEAFF.

This clonotype was counted a few times. This chain uses TRBV7-2 with TRBJ2-7; 13 bases agree with TRBD2. V was pared by 4 bases and J by 7 bases, with 13 bases of the junction left unmatched. Germline V CDR1 and CDR2: SGHTA, FQGNSA. The CDR3 is 17 residues long. This CDR3 is CASSSTNLLAGGGEQYF. CDR3 DNA sequence: TGTGCCAGCAGCTCAACTAATTTACTAGCGGGGGGGGGGGAGCAGTACTTC.

A word on this clonotype: Given a much more abundant clone one base away, this may be a read error. V is TRBV6-5 and J is TRBJ2-3, with a tentative D call TRBD1 (5 bases). The DNA end is more similar to TRBJ1-5, so the J call may be wrong. The CDR3 consists of 15 residues. CDR1 and CDR2 from the germline V gene are MNHEY and SVGAGI. CDR3 DNA: TGTGCCAGCAGTTACTCTTGGGGGAGCACAGATACGCAGCATTTT. Translated: CASSYSWGSTDTQHF.

The table lists this clonotype with a few counts. V is TRBV4-1 and J is TRBJ1-2, with D possibly matching TRBD1 (5 bases). This CDR3 has 15 residues. Germline lookup yields CDR1 MGHRA and CDR2 YSYEKL. The V end was cut by 5 bases, the J end by 2 bases, with 15 bases between. The CDR3 sequence is CASSTRQWGNYGYTF. The DNA for the CDR3 is TGCGCCAGCAGCACCCGACAGTGGGGGAACTATGGCTACACCTTC.

This clonotype was detected once. The rearrangement joins TRBV12-3 or TRBV12-4 to TRBJ2-1; D is unclear. This CDR3 has 14 residues. The V gene lost 8 bases and the J gene lost 7 bases, with 18 bases spanning the gap. CDR3 nucleotide sequence: TGTGCCAGCTACACCTTCAAGGAAGGGAATGAGCAGTTCTTC. The encoded protein is CASYTFKEGNEQFF.

In this sample, this clonotype turned up a few times. The chain has TRBV20-1 and TRBJ1-6, with 8 bases aligning to TRBD1. In germline, CDR1 is DFQATT, CDR2 SNEGSKA (reference sequence). The CDR3 has 17 residues. With 0 bases clipped from V and 8 bases from J, the junction kept 12 bases outside the gene matches. CDR3 DNA: TGCAGTGCTAGAGATCCACGGCTGACAGGGGTGGATTCACCCCTCCACTTT. This sequence encodes CSARDPRLTGVDSPLHF.

Concerning this clonotype: A much larger clonotype is one base distant, so this may be a read error. The V gene is TRBV28, the J gene TRBJ2-1; tentatively, D is TRBD2 (5 bases). In germline, CDR1 is MDHEN, CDR2 SYDVKM. There are 15 residues in the CDR3. As DNA, the CDR3 is TGTGCCAGCAGTTTAACCCTCCCCCGGGGAAATGGGCAGTTCTTC. Translating it yields CASSLTLPRGNGQFF.

V and J are TRBV19 and TRBJ2-1; 8 bases are a match to TRBD2. CDR3 size: 16 residues. The V and J ends lost 1 base and 5 bases, in that order; junction bases with no gene match: 7. The germline V gene has CDR1 LNHDA and CDR2 SQIVND (reference sequence). CDR3 nucleotide sequence: TGTGCCAGTAGTATAGGAGGGCTAGCGGGCGACAATGAGCAGTTCTTC. Encoded protein: CASSIGGLAGDNEQFF.

This clonotype was seen ten or more times. The chain links TRBV28 to TRBJ1-6, with no clear D. CDR1 and CDR2 from the germline V gene are MDHEN and SYDVKM. This CDR3 is 13 amino acids long. With 4 bases removed from V and 14 bases from J, the gap between germline ends came to 15 bases. The CDR3 DNA follows: TGTGCCAGCAGTTCCCGCCAGGTGCTATCCCTCCACTTT. Protein product: CASSSRQVLSLHF.

This clonotype has just a few counts. This chain uses TRBV7-6 with TRBJ2-3, with D perhaps being TRBD1 or TRBD2 (6 bases each). Trimming stripped 5 bases from V and 4 bases from J, with 16 bases between. The CDR3 totals 15 residues. From germline, CDR1 is SGHVS and CDR2 FNYEAQ. The CDR3 spells CASSPTTRGPDTQYF. The CDR3 nucleotides are TGTGCCAGCAGCCCTACGACTCGGGGGCCAGATACGCAGTATTTT.

A note on this clonotype: Given a much more abundant clone one base away, this may be a read error. This chain connects TRBV7-2 to TRBJ2-3; TRBD1 agrees at 7 bases. CDR3 length equals 14 residues. V dropped 8 bases and J dropped 0; count of bases not matched to a gene: 5. Germline V CDR1 and CDR2: SGHTA, FQGNSA. CDR3 bases: TGTGCCAGCGGACAGGCACCTAGCACAGATACGCAGTATTTT. This encodes CASGQAPSTDTQYF.

The chain carries TRBV6-1 and TRBJ2-6, with TRBD1 identical over 7 bases. The CDR3 is made up of 17 amino acids. The junction had 16 bases not matched to a gene; V was cut back by 6 bases and J by 8 bases. Germline CDR1 MNHNS, CDR2 SASEGT. The CDR3: CASRPRTGQDRPNVLTF. The CDR3 region has the DNA TGTGCCAGCAGACCCCGTACTGGACAGGATAGGCCCAACGTCCTGACTTTC.

At least ten counts were recorded for this clonotype. This rearrangement joins TRBV19 to TRBJ1-2, with D possibly TRBD1 on 6 matching bases. Germline CDR1 is LNHDA and CDR2 is SQIVND (reference sequence). Trimming removed 6 bases from V and 2 bases from J, with 19 bases in between. The CDR3 has 16 amino acids. CDR3 nucleotide sequence: TGTGCCAGTAGCGTATATTTTCAGGGGTCCAACTATGGCTACACCTTC. This sequence encodes CASSVYFQGSNYGYTF.

This clonotype was counted a few times. The junction shows a germline mismatch at one end, possibly a read error. The chain recombines TRBV20-1 with TRBJ1-1, with D unclear. CDR3 length: 14 residues. Germline lookup yields CDR1 DFQATT and CDR2 SNEGSKA (reference sequence). The CDR3 DNA reads as TGCAGTGCAAGAGATTGGCAGCTGAACACTGAAGCTCTCTTT. Its translation is CSARDWQLNTEALF.